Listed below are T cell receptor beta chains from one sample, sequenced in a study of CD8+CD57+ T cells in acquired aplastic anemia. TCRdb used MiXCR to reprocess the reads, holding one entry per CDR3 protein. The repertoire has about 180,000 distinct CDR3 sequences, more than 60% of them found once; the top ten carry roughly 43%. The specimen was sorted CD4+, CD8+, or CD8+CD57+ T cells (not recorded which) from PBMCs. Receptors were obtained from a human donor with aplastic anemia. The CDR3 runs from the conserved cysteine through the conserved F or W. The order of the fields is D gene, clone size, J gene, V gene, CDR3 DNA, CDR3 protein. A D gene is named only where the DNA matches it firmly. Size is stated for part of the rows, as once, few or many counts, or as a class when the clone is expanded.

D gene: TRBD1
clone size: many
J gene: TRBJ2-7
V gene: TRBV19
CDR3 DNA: TGTGCCAGTAGTCAGGACAGGGGGTCGGACGAGCAGTACTTC
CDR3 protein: CASSQDRGSDEQYF

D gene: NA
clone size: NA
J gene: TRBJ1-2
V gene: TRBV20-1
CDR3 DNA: TGCAGTGCGGAAACGGGGGGGTTTGGCTACACCTTC
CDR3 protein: CSAETGGFGYTF

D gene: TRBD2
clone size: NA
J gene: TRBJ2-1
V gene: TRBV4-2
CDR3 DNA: TGTGCCAGCAGTGAATATCACCTAGCGGGAGGGTACAATGAGCAGTTCTTC
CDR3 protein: CASSEYHLAGGYNEQFF

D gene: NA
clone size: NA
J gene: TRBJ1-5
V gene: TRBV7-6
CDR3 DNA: TGTGCCAGCAGCTTAGGACCCGGACTCGGCGGGCCCCAGCATTTT
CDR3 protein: CASSLGPGLGGPQHF

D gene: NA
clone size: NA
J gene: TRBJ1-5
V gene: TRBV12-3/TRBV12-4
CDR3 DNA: TGTGCCAGCAGTTTTCGTCCTCAGCCCCAGCATTTT
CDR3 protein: CASSFRPQPQHF

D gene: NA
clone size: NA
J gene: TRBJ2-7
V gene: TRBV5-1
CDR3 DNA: TGCGCCAGCAGCTTGGCGATGTCGGGCGAGCAGTACTTC
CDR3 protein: CASSLAMSGEQYF

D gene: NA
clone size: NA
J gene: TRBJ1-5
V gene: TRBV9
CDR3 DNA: TGTGCCAGCAGCCCCTCGCCAGGGCAGCCCCAGCATTTT
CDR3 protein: CASSPSPGQPQHF

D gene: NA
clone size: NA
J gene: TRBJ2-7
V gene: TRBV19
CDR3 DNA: TGTGCCAGTAGTATGGGGGCCCTACACGAGCAGTACTTC
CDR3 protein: CASSMGALHEQYF

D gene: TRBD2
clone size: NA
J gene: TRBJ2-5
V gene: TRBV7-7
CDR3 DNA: TGTGCTAGCAGAAAGACCGGGACTAGCGACTGGGAGACCCAGTACTTC
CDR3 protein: CASRKTGTSDWETQYF

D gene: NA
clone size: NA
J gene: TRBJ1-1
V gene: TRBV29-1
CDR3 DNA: TGCAGCGTTGTGGTCAGGGGCCTGACTCGTGTTGCTTTCTTT
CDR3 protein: CSVVVRGLTRVAFF

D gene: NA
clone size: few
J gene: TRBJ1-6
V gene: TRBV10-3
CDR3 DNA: TGTGCCATCTCAAGCTCCTATAATTCACCCCTCCACTTT
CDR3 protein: CAISSSYNSPLHF

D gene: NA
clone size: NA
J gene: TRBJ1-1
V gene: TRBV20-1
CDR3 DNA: TGCAGTGCCCTTCCCCGATCGAGGACTGAAGCTTTCTTT
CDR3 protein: CSALPRSRTEAFF

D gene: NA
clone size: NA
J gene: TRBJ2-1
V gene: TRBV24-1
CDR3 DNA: TGTGCCACCAGTAGGGGGGGTGAGCAGTTCTTC
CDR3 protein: CATSRGGEQFF

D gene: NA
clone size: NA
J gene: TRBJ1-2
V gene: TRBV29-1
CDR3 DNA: TGCAGCGTTCCGGGACTGGACGGCTACACCTTC
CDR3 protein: CSVPGLDGYTF

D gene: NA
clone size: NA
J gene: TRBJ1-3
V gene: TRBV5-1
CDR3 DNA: TGTGCCAGCAGCTTGGTCGGACAACCAAACACCATATATTTT
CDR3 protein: CASSLVGQPNTIYF

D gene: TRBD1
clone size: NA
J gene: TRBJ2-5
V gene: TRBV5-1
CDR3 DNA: TGCGCCAGCAGTCATCCGGGACAGGGGAAAGAGACCCAGTACTTC
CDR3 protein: CASSHPGQGKETQYF

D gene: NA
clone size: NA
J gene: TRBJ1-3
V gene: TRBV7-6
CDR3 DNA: TGTGCCAGCAGCCCCCCGCGACAGGCTTCTGGAAACACCATATATTTT
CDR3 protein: CASSPPRQASGNTIYF

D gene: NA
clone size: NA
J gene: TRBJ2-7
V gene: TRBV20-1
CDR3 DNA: TGCAGTCCCCACAGGGACGAGCAGTACTTC
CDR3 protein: CSPHRDEQYF

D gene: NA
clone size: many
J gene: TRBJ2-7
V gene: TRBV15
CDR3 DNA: TGTGCCACCAGCAGAGAGCTGGGTGTCTACGAGCAGTACTTC
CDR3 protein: CATSRELGVYEQYF

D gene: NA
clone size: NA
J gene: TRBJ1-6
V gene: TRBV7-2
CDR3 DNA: TGTGCCAGCAGCTTAGTTGAGGGCTCACCCCTCCACTTT
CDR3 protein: CASSLVEGSPLHF

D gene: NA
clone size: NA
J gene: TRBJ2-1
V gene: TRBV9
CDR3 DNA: TGTGCCAGCAGCGTAGTGTATGAGCAGTTCTTC
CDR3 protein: CASSVVYEQFF

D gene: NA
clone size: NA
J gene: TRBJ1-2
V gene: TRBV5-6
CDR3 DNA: TGTGCCAGCAGCTTGGCCGCCCAGGTACGGGGCTACACCTTC
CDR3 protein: CASSLAAQVRGYTF